Shown below are 13 T cell receptor beta chains from a single sample sequenced in a study of blood T cell repertoires in COVID-19 (TCRdb year 2020). The library came from the immunoSEQ multiplex PCR assay. TCRdb provides this immuneACCESS table in a form limited to in-frame rearrangements. Some clones are lacking; in checked studies, under half of them reflect an unresolved V gene, and why the rest are absent is not known. For this sample the table gives 200,000 to 250,000 clones, of which roughly 88% were detected only once. The ten largest clones take up around 2.2% of the sample. Sequencing input: peripheral blood. The receptors originated from a man under 40 who had recovered from COVID-19.

The V and J genes are TRBV5-1 and TRBJ1-2; TRBD1 aligns across 8 bases. The CDR3 is 16 residues long. V lost 3 bases, J lost 7 bases, and 14 bases stayed unmatched. Germline loops: CDR1 SGHRS, CDR2 YFSETQ. CDR3 sequence reads: CASSSGQETMSFGYTF. The CDR3 DNA follows: TGCGCCAGCAGCTCGGGACAGGAAACAATGAGCTTTGGCTACACCTTC.

The V and J genes are TRBV27 and TRBJ2-1; 8 bases match TRBD2. Germline CDR1 is MNHEY and CDR2 is SMNVEV (reference sequence). The CDR3 is made up of 12 amino acids. Trimming removed 5 bases from V and 10 bases from J; junction bases left unmatched: 4. The CDR3: CASSHASGEQFF. As DNA, the CDR3 is TGTGCCAGCAGTCACGCTAGCGGGGAGCAGTTCTTC.

This clone was seen only once. The rearrangement links TRBV6-6 to TRBJ1-1; D not resolved. The V end lost 5 bases, the J end lost 1 base, and 11 bases lay between the germline ends. Germline V gives CDR1 MNHNY, CDR2 SVGAGI (reference sequence). There are 14 residues in the CDR3. The CDR3 spells CASSTHLGNTEAFF. As DNA, the CDR3 is TGTGCCAGCAGTACGCACCTAGGGAACACTGAAGCTTTCTTT.

This clone was detected once. The chain joins TRBV21-1 to TRBJ1-2. TRBV21-1 represents a pseudogene. The CDR3 contains 17 residues. The CDR3 loop is CASTPFGWGEFSYGYTF. DNA of the CDR3: TGTGCCAGCACGCCGTTTGGATGGGGGGAATTTAGCTATGGCTACACCTTC.

This sequence joins TRBV19 and TRBJ2-3, with a weak D call TRBD1 (6 bases). The CDR3 length is 14 residues. Germline V gives CDR1 LNHDA, CDR2 SQIVND (reference sequence). V was trimmed by 4 bases and J by 2 bases, leaving 10 bases between them. CDR3 in amino acids: CASSSTGSTDTQYF. The CDR3 coding sequence is TGTGCCAGTAGTAGTACAGGGTCCACAGATACGCAGTATTTT.

This rearrangement joins TRBV5-6 to TRBJ1-4; no reliable D call. Trimming left V 4 bases short and J 8 bases short, with 12 bases between. The CDR3 is 13 amino acids. Germline values: CDR1 SGHDT, CDR2 YYEEEE. CDR3 sequence reads: CASSKPSGEKLFF. In DNA form, the CDR3 reads TGTGCCAGCAGCAAACCCTCGGGGGAAAAACTGTTTTTT.

The chain recombines TRBV2 with TRBJ2-7; D is possibly TRBD1 (6 bases). Trimming pared 4 bases from V and 0 bases from J, leaving 13 bases between. The CDR3 sequence is 15 residues long. Germline lookup yields CDR1 SNHLY and CDR2 FYNNEI. Written as DNA, the CDR3 is TGTGCCAGCAGTGCGAACAGGGCCAGCTCCTACGAGCAGTACTTC. This encodes CASSANRASSYEQYF. Supplemented by reference TRBV2 and TRBJ2-7, the full variable domain reads EPEVTQTPSHQVTQMGQEVILRCVPISNHLYFYWYRQILGQKVEFLVSFYNNEISEKSEIFDDQFSVERPDGSNFTLKIRSTKLEDSAMYFCASSANRASSYEQYFGPGTRLTVT.

This clone was seen a single time. V usage is TRBV7-8 and J usage is TRBJ1-5, with D tentatively TRBD1 (5 bases). CDR1 SGHVS and CDR2 FQNEAQ come from the germline V gene. The CDR3 extends over 14 amino acids. The V end lost 3 bases, the J end lost 6 bases, and 12 bases lay between the germline ends. The CDR3 DNA follows: TGTGCCAGCAGCTTTCCAGGGAACATTCAGCCCCAGCATTTT. As protein: CASSFPGNIQPQHF.

This chain joins TRBV27 and TRBJ1-3; weak D call: TRBD1 (5 bases). V lost 6 bases, J lost 2 bases, and 11 bases lay in between. The germline V gene has CDR1 MNHEY and CDR2 SMNVEV (reference sequence). This CDR3 comprises 14 residues. The CDR3 nucleotides are TGTGCCAGCAGGTCCGGGGGAGCTGGAAACACCATATATTTT. Translation: CASRSGGAGNTIYF.

This sequence joins TRBV4-1 and TRBJ2-6; 7 nucleotides line up with TRBD1. The CDR3 extends over 19 amino acids. V lost 0 bases to trimming and J lost 1 base; unmatched junction nucleotides: 9. Germline CDR1 is MGHRA and CDR2 is YSYEKL. The CDR3 DNA reads TGCGCCAGCAGCCAAGATAAAGGCTCGGGACAGTCTGGGGCCAACGTCCTGACTTTC. It yields the protein CASSQDKGSGQSGANVLTF.

The chain has TRBV4-1 and TRBJ1-4; D unclear. V was pared by 1 base and J by 5 bases, with 14 bases between. CDR1 and CDR2 from the germline V gene are MGHRA and YSYEKL. This CDR3 has 16 residues. The CDR3 spells CASSQGYGATNEKLFF. CDR3 in DNA: TGCGCCAGCAGCCAAGGGTACGGAGCCACAAATGAAAAACTGTTTTTT.

The chain has TRBV4-2 and TRBJ1-3; D is perhaps TRBD1 (6 bases). CDR1 and CDR2 from the germline V gene are LGHNA and YNFKEQ. The CDR3 length is 19 residues. Deletions cut 0 bases from V and 0 bases from J, with 18 bases between. The CDR3 nucleotides are TGTGCCAGCAGCCAAGATCAACCAGGGGACATTTTCTCTGGAAACACCATATATTTT. Translated: CASSQDQPGDIFSGNTIYF.

This clone was seen a handful of times. The rearrangement links TRBV9 to TRBJ1-1; the match to TRBD1 covers 7 bases. J was trimmed by 4 bases and V by 0 bases; bases with no gene match: 9. CDR3 length equals 16 residues. Looked up from germline, CDR1 is SGDLS and CDR2 is YYNGEE. DNA of the CDR3: TGTGCCAGCAGCGTAGACCAGGGGGAAAGGGGCACTGAAGCTTTCTTT. Amino acid sequence: CASSVDQGERGTEAFF.